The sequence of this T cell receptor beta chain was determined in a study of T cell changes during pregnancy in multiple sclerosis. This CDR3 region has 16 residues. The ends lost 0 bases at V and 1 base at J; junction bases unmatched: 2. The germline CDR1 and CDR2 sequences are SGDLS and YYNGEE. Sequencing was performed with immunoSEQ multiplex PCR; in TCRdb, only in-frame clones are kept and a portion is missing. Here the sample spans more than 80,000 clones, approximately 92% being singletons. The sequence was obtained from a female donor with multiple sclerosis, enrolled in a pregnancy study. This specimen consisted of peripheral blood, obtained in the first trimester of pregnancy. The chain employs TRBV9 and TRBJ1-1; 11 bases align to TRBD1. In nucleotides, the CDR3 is TGTGCCAGCAGCGTAGCCGGACAGGGGGCGAACACTGAAGCTTTCTTT. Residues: CASSVAGQGANTEAFF.